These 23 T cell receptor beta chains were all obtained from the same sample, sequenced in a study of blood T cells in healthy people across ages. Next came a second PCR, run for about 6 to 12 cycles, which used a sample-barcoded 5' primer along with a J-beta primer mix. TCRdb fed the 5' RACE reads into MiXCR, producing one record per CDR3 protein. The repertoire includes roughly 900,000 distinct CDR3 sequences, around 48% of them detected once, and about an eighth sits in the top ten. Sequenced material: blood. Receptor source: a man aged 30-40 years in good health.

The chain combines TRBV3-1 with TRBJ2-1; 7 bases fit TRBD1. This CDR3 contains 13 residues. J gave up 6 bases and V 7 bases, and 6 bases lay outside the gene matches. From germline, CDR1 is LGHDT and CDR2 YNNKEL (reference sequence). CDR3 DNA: TGTGCCAGCATAGGGGGCGCATTCAATGAGCAGTTCTTC. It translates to CASIGGAFNEQFF.

The CDR3 protein is CASRPLDSAPNTEAFF. For the CDR3, the DNA is TGTGCCAGCAGACCCCTGGACTCAGCCCCGAACACTGAAGCTTTCTTT. V gene TRBV12-3 or TRBV12-4 combines with J gene TRBJ1-1; D call uncertain. The CDR3 sequence is 16 residues long. Trimming left V 6 bases short and J 1 base short, with 18 bases between.

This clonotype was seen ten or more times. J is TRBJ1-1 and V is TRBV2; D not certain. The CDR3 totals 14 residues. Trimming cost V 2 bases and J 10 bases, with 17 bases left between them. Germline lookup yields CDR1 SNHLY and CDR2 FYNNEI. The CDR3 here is CASSETGGKLGAFF. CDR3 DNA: TGTGCCAGCAGTGAAACCGGTGGGAAACTGGGAGCTTTCTTT.

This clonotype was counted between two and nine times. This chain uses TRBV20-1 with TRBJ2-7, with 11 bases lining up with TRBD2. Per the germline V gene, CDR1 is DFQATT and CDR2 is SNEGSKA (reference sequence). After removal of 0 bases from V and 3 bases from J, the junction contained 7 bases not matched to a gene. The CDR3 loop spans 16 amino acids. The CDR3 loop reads CSARDRAGTSGYEQYF. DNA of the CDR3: TGCAGTGCTAGAGATCGGGCGGGGACTAGCGGCTACGAGCAGTACTTC.

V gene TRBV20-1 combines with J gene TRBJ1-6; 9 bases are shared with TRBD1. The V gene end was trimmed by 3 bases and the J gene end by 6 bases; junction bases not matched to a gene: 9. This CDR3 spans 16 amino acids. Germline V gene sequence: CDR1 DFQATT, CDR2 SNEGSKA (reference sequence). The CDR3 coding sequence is TGCAGTGCTAGGGGCCGGGACAGGGCCTCTAATTCACCCCTCCACTTT. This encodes CSARGRDRASNSPLHF.

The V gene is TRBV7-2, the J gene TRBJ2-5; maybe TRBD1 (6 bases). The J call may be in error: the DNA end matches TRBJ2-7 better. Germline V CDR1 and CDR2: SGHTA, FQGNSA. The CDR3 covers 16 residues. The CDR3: CASSLLSIRGNYEQYF. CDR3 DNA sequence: TGTGCCAGCAGCTTATTAAGTATCAGGGGTAACTACGAGCAGTACTTC.

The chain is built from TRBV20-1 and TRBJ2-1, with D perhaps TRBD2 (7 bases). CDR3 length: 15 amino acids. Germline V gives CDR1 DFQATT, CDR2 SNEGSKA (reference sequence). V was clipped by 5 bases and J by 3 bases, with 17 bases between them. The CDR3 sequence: CSAAPPGGDYNEQFF. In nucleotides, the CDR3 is TGCAGTGCTGCACCCCCGGGGGGCGACTACAATGAGCAGTTCTTC.

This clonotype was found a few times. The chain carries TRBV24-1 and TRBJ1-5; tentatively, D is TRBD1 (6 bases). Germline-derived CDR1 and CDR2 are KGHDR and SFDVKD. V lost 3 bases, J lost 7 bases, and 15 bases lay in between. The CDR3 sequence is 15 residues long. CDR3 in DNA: TGTGCCACCAGTGATGCATCAGGGGTAGGACAGCCCCAGCATTTT. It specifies CATSDASGVGQPQHF.

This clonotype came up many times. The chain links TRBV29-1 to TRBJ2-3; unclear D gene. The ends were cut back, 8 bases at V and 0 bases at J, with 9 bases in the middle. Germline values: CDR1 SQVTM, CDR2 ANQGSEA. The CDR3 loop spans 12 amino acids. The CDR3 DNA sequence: TGCAGCTATAGTCCTAGCACAGATACGCAGTATTTT. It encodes CSYSPSTDTQYF.

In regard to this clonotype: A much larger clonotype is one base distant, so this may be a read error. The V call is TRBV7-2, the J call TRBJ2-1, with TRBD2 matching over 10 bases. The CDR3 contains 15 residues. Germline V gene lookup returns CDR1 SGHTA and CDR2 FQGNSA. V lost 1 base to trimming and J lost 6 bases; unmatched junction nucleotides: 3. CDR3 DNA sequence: TGTGCCAGCAGCTTAGAAGCTAGCGGGGGCAATGAGCAGTTCTTC. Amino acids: CASSLEASGGNEQFF. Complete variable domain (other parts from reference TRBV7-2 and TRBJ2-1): GAGVSQSPSNKVTEKGKDVELRCDPISGHTALYWYRQSLGQGLEFLIYFQGNSAPDKSGLPSDRFSAERTGGSVSTLTIQRTQQEDSAVYLCASSLEASGGNEQFFGPGTRLTVL.

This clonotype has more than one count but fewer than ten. CDR3 loop: CASSLATGKVAYEQYF. The CDR3 region has the DNA TGTGCCAGCAGTTTAGCCACAGGGAAGGTTGCCTACGAGCAGTACTTC. V and J are TRBV12-3 or TRBV12-4 and TRBJ2-7; D possibly corresponds to TRBD1 (6 bases). Deletions cut 0 bases from V and 2 bases from J, with 14 bases between. The CDR3 runs 16 residues.

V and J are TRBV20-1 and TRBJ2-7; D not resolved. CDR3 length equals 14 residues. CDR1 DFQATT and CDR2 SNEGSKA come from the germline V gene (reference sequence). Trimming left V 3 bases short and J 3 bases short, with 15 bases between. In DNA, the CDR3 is TGCAGTGCTAGTAGTCCGCGGAATTACTACGAGCAGTACTTC. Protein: CSASSPRNYYEQYF.

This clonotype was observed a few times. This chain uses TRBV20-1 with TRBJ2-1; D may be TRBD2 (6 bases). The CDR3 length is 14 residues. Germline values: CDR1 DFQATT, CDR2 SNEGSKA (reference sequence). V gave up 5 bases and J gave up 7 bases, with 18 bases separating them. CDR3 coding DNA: TGCAGTGCTCCCGACGGGAGAAAGCAGAATGAGCAGTTCTTC. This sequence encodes CSAPDGRKQNEQFF.

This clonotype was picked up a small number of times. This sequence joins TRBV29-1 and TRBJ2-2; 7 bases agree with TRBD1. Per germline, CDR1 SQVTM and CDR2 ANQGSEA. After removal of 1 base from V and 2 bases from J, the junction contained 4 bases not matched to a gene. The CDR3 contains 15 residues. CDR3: CSVEARGLNTGELFF. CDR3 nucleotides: TGCAGCGTTGAAGCAAGGGGGCTAAACACCGGGGAGCTGTTTTTT.

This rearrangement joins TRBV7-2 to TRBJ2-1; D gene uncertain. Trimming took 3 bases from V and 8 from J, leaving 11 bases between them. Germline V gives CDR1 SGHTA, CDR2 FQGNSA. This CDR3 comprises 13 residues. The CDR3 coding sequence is TGTGCCAGCAGCTTGACGAAAAGCCATGAGCAGTTCTTC. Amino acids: CASSLTKSHEQFF.

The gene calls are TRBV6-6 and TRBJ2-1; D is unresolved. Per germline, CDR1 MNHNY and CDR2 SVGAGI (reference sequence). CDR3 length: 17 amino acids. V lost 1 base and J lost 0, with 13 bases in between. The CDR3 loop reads CASSYLDSGSSYNEQFF. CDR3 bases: TGTGCCAGCAGTTACTTAGACTCGGGCAGCTCCTACAATGAGCAGTTCTTC.

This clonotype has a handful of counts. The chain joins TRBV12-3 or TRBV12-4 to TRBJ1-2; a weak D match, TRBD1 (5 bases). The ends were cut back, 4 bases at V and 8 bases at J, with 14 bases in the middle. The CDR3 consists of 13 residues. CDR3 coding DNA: TGTGCCAGCAGTTCCGGGACGCCGGGCGGCTACACCTTC. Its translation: CASSSGTPGGYTF.

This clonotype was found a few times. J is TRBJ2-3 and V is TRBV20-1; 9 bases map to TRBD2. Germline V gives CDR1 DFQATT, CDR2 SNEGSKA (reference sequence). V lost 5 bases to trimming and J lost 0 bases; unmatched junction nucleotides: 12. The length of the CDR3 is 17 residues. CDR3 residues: CSAPKGFAGGSTDTQYF. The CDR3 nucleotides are TGCAGTGCTCCGAAGGGGTTTGCGGGGGGGAGCACAGATACGCAGTATTTT.

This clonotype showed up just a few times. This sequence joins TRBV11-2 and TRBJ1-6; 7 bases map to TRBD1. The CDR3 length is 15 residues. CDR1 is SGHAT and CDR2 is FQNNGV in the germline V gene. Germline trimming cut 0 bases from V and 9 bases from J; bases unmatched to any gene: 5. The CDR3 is CASSLDQGGASPLHF. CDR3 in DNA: TGTGCCAGCAGCTTAGATCAGGGGGGGGCTTCACCCCTCCACTTT.

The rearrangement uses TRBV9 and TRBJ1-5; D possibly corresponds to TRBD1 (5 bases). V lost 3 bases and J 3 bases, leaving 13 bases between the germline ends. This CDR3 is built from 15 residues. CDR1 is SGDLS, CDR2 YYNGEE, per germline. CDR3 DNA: TGTGCCAGCAGCGCCCCGGGGCAGCCCAATCAGCCCCAGCATTTT. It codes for CASSAPGQPNQPQHF.

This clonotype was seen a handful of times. In DNA, the CDR3 is TGTGCCAGCTCACCGGGACTAGCGGGGGATAGGGCAGATACGCAGTATTTT. Encoded protein: CASSPGLAGDRADTQYF. The chain joins TRBV18 to TRBJ2-3, with 14 bases that match TRBD2. This CDR3 is 17 amino acids long. Germline CDR1 reads KGHSH; CDR2 reads LQKENI. Trimming removed 3 bases from V and 4 bases from J; junction bases left unmatched: 6.

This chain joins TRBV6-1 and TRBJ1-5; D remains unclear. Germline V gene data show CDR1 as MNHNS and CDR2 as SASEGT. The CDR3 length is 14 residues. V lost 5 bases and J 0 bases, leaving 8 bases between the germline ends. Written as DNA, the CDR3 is TGTGCCAGCAGTTTTCAGGATAGCAATCAGCCCCAGCATTTT. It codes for CASSFQDSNQPQHF.

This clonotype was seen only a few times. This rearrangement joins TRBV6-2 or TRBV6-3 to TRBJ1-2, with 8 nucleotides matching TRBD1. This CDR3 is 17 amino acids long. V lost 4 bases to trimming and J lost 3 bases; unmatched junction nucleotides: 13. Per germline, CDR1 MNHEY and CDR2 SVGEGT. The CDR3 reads CASSSHKPGQGDYGYTF. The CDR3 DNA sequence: TGTGCCAGCAGTTCCCACAAACCCGGACAGGGCGACTATGGCTACACCTTC.